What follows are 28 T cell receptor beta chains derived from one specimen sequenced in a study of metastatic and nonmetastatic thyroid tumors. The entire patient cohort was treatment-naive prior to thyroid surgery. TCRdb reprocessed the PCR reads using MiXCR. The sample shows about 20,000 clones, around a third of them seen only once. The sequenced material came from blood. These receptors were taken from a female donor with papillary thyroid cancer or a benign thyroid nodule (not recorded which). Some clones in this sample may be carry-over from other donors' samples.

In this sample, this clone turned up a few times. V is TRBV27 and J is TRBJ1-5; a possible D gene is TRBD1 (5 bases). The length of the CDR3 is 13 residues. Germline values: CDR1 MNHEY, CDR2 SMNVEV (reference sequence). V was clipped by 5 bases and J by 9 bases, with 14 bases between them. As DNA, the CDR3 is TGTGCCAGCAGTCTCACAGGTGGGGGGCCCCAGCATTTT. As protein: CASSLTGGGPQHF.

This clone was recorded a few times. The CDR3 nucleotides read TGTGCCAGCAGTGAGTTATTAGCGGGAGGAGCCGAGACCCAGTACTTC. Translation gives CASSELLAGGAETQYF. The chain links TRBV6-1 to TRBJ2-5, with 10 bases aligning to TRBD2. Germline CDR1 and CDR2: MNHNS and SASEGT. Germline trimming cut 3 bases from V and 5 bases from J; bases unmatched to any gene: 9. This CDR3 spans 16 amino acids.

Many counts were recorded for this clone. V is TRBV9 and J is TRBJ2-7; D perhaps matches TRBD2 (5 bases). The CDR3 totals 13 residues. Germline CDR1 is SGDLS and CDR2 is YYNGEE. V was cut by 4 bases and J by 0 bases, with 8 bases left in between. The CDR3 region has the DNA TGTGCCAGCAGCTCGGGGTCCTCCTACGAGCAGTACTTC. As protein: CASSSGSSYEQYF. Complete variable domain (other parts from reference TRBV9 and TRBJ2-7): DSGVTQTPKHLITATGQRVTLRCSPRSGDLSVYWYQQSLDQGLQFLIQYYNGEERAKGNILERFSAQQFPDLHSELNLSSLELGDSALYFCASSSGSSYEQYFGPGTRLTVT.

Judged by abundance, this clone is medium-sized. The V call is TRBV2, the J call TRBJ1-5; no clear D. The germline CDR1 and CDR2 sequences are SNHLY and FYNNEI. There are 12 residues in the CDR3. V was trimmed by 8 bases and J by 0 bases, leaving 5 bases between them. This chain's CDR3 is CASGDSNQPQHF. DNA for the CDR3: TGTGCCAGCGGGGATAGCAATCAGCCCCAGCATTTT.

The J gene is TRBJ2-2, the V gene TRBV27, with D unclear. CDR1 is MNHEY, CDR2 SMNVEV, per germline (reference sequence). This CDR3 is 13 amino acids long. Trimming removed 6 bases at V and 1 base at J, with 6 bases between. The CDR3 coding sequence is TGTGCCAGCAGGTCAATGAACACCGGGGAGCTGTTTTTT. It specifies CASRSMNTGELFF.

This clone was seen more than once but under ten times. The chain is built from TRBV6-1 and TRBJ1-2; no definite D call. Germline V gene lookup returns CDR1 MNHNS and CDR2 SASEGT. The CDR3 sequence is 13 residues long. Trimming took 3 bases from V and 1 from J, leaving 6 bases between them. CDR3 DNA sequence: TGTGCCAGCAGTGAGTTCAATAACTATGGCTACACCTTC. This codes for CASSEFNNYGYTF.

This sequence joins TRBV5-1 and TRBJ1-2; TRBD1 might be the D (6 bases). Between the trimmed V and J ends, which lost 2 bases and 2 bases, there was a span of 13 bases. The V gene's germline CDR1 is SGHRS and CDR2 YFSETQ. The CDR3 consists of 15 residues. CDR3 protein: CASSFVGTTNYGYTF. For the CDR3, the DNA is TGCGCCAGCAGCTTTGTTGGGACAACAAACTATGGCTACACCTTC.

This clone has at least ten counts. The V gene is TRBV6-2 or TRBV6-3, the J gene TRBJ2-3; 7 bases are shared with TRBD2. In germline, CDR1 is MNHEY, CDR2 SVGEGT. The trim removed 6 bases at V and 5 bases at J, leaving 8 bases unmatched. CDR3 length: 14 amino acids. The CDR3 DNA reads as TGTGCCAGCAGCCGAGGACTAGTGGGAGATACGCAGTATTTT. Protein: CASSRGLVGDTQYF.

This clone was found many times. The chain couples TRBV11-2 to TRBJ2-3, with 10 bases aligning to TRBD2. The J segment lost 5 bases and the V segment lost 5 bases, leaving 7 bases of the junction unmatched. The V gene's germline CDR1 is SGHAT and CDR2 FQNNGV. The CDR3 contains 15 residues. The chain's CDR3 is CASSTLAGGEDTQYF. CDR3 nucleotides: TGTGCCAGCAGCACTTTAGCGGGGGGAGAAGATACGCAGTATTTT.

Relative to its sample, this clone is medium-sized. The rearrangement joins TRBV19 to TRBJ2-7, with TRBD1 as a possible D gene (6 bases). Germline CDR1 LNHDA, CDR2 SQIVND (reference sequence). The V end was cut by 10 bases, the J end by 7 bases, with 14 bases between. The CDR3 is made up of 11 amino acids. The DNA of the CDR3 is TGTGCCATTCCCCAAAGGGGGGAGCAGTACTTC. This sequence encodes CAIPQRGEQYF. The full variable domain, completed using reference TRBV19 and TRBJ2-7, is DGGITQSPKYLFRKEGQNVTLSCEQNLNHDAMYWYRQDPGQGLRLIYYSQIVNDFQKGDIAEGYSVSREKKESFPLTVTSAQKNPTAFYLCAIPQRGEQYFGPGTRLTVT.

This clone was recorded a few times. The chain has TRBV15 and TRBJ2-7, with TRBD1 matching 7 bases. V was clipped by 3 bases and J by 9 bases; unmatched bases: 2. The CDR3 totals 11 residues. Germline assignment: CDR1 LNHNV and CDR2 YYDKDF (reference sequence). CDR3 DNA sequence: TGTGCCACCAGCAGTGACAGGGTGCAGTACTTC. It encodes CATSSDRVQYF.

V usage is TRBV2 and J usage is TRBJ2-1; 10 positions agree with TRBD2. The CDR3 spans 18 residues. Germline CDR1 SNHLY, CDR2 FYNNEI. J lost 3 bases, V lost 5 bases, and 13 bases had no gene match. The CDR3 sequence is CASSLGTSAGWVYNEQFF. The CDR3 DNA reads TGTGCCAGCAGTCTCGGGACTAGCGCAGGGTGGGTCTACAATGAGCAGTTCTTC.

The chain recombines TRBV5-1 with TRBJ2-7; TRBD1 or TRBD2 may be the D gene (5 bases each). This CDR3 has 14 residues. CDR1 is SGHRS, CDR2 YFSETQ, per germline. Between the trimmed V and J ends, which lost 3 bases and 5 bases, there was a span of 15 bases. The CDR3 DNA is TGCGCCAGCAGCTCCTCTGGGGGAACCCACGAGCAGTACTTC. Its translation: CASSSSGGTHEQYF.

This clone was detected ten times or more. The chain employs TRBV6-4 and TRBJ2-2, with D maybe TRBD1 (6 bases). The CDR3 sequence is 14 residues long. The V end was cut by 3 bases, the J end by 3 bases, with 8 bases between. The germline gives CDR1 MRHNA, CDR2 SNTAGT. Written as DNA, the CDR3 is TGTGCCAGCAGTGAAGGGACACACACCGGGGAGCTGTTTTTT. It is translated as CASSEGTHTGELFF.

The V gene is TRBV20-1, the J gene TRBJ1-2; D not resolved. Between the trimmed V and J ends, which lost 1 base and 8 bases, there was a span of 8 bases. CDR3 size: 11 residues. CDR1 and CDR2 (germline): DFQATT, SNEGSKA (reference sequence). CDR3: CSARGDLGYTF. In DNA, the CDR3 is TGCAGTGCTAGAGGGGATTTAGGCTACACCTTC.

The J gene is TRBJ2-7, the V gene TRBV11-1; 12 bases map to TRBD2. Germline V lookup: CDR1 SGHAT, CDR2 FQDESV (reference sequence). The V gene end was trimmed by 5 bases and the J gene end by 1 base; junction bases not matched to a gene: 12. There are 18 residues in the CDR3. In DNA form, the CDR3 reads TGTGCCAGCAGCGTCGGAGGGCTAGCGGGAGGGATTTCCTACGAGCAGTACTTC. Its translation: CASSVGGLAGGISYEQYF.

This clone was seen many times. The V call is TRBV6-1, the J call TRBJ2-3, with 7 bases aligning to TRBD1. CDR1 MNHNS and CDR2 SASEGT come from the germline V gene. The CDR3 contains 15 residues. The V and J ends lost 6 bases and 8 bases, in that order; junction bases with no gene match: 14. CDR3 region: CASSLEGARSGTQYF. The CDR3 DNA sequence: TGTGCCAGCAGCCTAGAGGGGGCTCGCTCGGGTACGCAGTATTTT.

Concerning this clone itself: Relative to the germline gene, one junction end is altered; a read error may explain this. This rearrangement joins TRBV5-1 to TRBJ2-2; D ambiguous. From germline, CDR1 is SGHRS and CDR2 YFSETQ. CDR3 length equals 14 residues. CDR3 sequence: CASILVQHTGELFF. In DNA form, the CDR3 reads TGCGCCAGCATCTTGGTTCAGCACACCGGGGAGCTGTTTTTT.

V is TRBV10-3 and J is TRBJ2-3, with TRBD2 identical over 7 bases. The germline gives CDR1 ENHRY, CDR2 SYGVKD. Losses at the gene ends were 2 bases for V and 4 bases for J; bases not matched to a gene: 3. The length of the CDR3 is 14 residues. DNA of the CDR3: TGTGCCATCAGTGAGGGCGGGAGAGCAGATACGCAGTATTTT. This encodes CAISEGGRADTQYF.

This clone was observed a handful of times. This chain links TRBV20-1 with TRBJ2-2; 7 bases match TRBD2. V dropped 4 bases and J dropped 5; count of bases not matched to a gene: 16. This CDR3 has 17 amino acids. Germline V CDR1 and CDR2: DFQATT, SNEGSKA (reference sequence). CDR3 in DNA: TGCAGTGCTATGGGTCTAGCGGCAGGGCGTAGGACCGGGGAGCTGTTTTTT. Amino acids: CSAMGLAAGRRTGELFF.

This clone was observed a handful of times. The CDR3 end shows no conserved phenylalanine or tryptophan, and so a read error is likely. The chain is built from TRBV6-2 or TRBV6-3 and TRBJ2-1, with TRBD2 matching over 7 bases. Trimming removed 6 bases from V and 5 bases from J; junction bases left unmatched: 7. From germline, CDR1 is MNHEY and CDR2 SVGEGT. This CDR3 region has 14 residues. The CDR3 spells CASRISGGNNEQFS. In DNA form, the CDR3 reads TGTGCCAGCAGAATATCGGGAGGTAACAATGAGCAGTTCTCC.

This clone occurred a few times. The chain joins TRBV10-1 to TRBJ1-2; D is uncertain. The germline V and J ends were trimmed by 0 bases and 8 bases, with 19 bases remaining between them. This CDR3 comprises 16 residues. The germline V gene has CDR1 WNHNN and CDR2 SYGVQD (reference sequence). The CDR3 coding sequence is TGCGCCAGCAGTGAGTCGAAAATGGGAGGAATCGGAGGCTACACCTTC. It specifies CASSESKMGGIGGYTF.

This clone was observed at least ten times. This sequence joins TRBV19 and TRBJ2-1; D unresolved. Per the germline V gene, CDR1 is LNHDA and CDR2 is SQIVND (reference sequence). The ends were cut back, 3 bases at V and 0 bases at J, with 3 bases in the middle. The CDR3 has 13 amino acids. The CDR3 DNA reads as TGTGCCAGTAGTATTCCCTCCTACAATGAGCAGTTCTTC. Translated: CASSIPSYNEQFF.

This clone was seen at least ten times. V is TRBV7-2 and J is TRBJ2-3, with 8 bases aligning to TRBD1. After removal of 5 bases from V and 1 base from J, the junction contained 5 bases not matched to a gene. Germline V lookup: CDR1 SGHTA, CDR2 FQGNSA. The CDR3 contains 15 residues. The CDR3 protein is CASSPPGQGTDTQYF. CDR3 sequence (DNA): TGTGCCAGCAGCCCGCCGGGACAGGGCACAGATACGCAGTATTTT.

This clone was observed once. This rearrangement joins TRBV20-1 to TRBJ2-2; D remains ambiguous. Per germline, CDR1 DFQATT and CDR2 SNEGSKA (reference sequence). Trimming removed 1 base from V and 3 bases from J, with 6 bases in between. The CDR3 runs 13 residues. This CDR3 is CSARGWDTGELFF. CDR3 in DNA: TGCAGTGCTAGAGGGTGGGACACCGGGGAGCTGTTTTTT.

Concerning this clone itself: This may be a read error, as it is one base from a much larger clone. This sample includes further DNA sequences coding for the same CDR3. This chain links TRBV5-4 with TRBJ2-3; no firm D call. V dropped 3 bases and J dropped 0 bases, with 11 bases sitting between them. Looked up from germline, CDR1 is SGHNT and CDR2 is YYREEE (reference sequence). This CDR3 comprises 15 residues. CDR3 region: CASSSPGASTDTQYF. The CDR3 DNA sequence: TGTGCCAGCAGCTCTCCCGGTGCTAGCACAGATACGCAGTATTTT.

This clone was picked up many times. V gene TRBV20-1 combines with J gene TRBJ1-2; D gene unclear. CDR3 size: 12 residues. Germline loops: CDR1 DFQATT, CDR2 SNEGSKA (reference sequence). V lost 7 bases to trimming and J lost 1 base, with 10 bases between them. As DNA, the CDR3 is TGCAGTGTTGACGACATTAACTATGGCTACACCTTC. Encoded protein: CSVDDINYGYTF.

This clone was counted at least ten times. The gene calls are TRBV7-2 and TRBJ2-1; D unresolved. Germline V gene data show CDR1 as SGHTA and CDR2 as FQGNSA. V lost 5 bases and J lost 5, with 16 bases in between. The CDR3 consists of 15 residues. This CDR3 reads CASSPSTLRDNEQFF. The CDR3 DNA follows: TGTGCCAGCAGCCCTTCGACTCTCCGGGACAATGAGCAGTTCTTC. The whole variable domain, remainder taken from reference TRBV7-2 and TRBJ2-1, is GAGVSQSPSNKVTEKGKDVELRCDPISGHTALYWYRQSLGQGLEFLIYFQGNSAPDKSGLPSDRFSAERTGGSVSTLTIQRTQQEDSAVYLCASSPSTLRDNEQFFGPGTRLTVL.